One sample yielded the 18 T cell receptor beta chains listed below, sequenced in a study of blood T cell repertoires in COVID-19. Clones were sequenced by immunoSEQ multiplex PCR, and TCRdb holds only the in-frame ones, with some missing. This sample has about 180,000 clones; 70% to 90% occur once, and the top ten carry under 4.5%. The source material was peripheral blood. These receptor sequences come from a woman in her twenties or thirties with acute or convalescent COVID-19.

This clone was detected once. The rearrangement links TRBV5-1 to TRBJ2-3, with TRBD2 matching over 13 bases. The germline CDR1 and CDR2 sequences are SGHRS and YFSETQ. CDR3 length: 16 amino acids. With 9 bases clipped from V and 4 bases from J, the junction kept 11 bases outside the gene matches. The CDR3: CANTSGRAGVADTQYF. DNA of the CDR3: TGCGCCAATACTAGCGGGAGGGCTGGGGTTGCAGATACGCAGTATTTT.

The genes are TRBV24-1 and TRBJ2-5, with TRBD2 as a possible D gene (6 bases). This CDR3 spans 13 amino acids. In germline, CDR1 is KGHDR, CDR2 SFDVKD. The V gene lost 9 bases and the J gene lost 2 bases, with 12 bases spanning the gap. CDR3 in amino acids: CATRSGEQETQYF. The DNA for the CDR3 is TGTGCCACCCGTTCGGGAGAACAAGAGACCCAGTACTTC.

This chain connects TRBV5-1 to TRBJ2-5; D is perhaps TRBD1 (5 bases). Trimming removed 0 bases at V and 5 bases at J, with 11 bases between. This CDR3 has 14 residues. The germline gives CDR1 SGHRS, CDR2 YFSETQ. The CDR3 DNA reads as TGCGCCAGCAGCTTGGGGGGCTTAGGGGAGACCCAGTACTTC. Amino acid sequence: CASSLGGLGETQYF.

The chain couples TRBV19 to TRBJ2-2; 7 bases fit TRBD1. Germline CDR1 and CDR2: LNHDA and SQIVND (reference sequence). The length of the CDR3 is 18 residues. V shed 10 bases, J shed 6 bases, and the junction held 23 bases outside the gene matches. The CDR3 DNA sequence: TGTGCCATCCACCGGGACAGCCGCGACCACCCCTATCCCGGGGAGCTGTTTTTT. This encodes CAIHRDSRDHPYPGELFF.

J is TRBJ1-6 and V is TRBV5-4, with 10 bases that match TRBD1. Germline values: CDR1 SGHNT, CDR2 YYREEE (reference sequence). Trimming cost V 3 bases and J 8 bases; bases outside gene matches: 2. The CDR3 spans 14 residues. The CDR3 sequence is CASSWDRGDSPLHF. CDR3 in DNA: TGTGCCAGCAGCTGGGACAGGGGCGATTCACCCCTCCACTTT. Full variable domain (missing parts from reference TRBV5-4 and TRBJ1-6): ETGVTQSPTHLIKTRGQQVTLRCSSQSGHNTVSWYQQALGQGPQFIFQYYREEENGRGNFPPRFSGLQFPNYSSELNVNALELDDSALYLCASSWDRGDSPLHFGNGTRLTVT.

This clone has a single count. The rearrangement uses TRBV4-1 and TRBJ2-7; D is undetermined. The CDR3 loop spans 13 amino acids. Trimming took 4 bases from V and 2 from J, leaving 9 bases between them. The germline V gene encodes CDR1 MGHRA and CDR2 YSYEKL. The CDR3 loop reads CASSRDITYEQYF. The CDR3 nucleotides are TGCGCCAGCAGCCGTGACATCACCTACGAGCAGTACTTC.

This chain links TRBV4-1 with TRBJ2-1, with D maybe TRBD1 (5 bases). The CDR3 is made up of 16 amino acids. Germline CDR1 MGHRA, CDR2 YSYEKL. The V end lost 1 base, the J end lost 5 bases, and 15 bases lay between the germline ends. CDR3 loop: CASSQAPQGRDNEQFF. CDR3 nucleotide sequence: TGCGCCAGCAGCCAAGCCCCGCAGGGTAGGGACAATGAGCAGTTCTTC.

CDR3 bases: TGTGCCAGCAGTTTATTAGGGGAGGAGCAGCCCCAGCATTTT. Its translation is CASSLLGEEQPQHF. V gene TRBV28 combines with J gene TRBJ1-5; the D gene is possibly TRBD1 (5 bases). With 1 base removed from V and 7 bases from J, the gap between germline ends came to 11 bases. This CDR3 region has 14 residues. Germline CDR1 is MDHEN and CDR2 is SYDVKM.

This chain joins TRBV30 and TRBJ2-3, with no clear D. Trimming left V 2 bases short and J 2 bases short, with 8 bases between. Germline V gives CDR1 GTSNPN, CDR2 SVGIG (reference sequence). The CDR3 extends over 13 amino acids. CDR3 bases: TGTGCCTGGAGTCGCGGCTCCACAGATACGCAGTATTTT. Protein product: CAWSRGSTDTQYF.

V and J are TRBV3-1 (or the pseudogene TRBV3-2) and TRBJ1-1; TRBD1 matches at 7 bases. The germline CDR1 and CDR2 sequences are LGHDT and YNNKEL (reference sequence). This CDR3 is built from 17 residues. V lost 1 base to trimming and J lost 0 bases; unmatched junction nucleotides: 8. CDR3 bases: TGTGCCAGCAGCCAAGTGGGGACAGCAGAAATGAACACTGAAGCTTTCTTT. Protein: CASSQVGTAEMNTEAFF.

The chain is built from TRBV4-2 and TRBJ1-5, with D unclear. CDR1 LGHNA and CDR2 YNFKEQ come from the germline V gene. V shed 8 bases and J shed 5 bases, with 10 bases lying between them. The CDR3 is 12 amino acids. The CDR3 DNA follows: TGTGCCAGCTCCCCGGAGCATCAGCCCCAGCATTTT. Protein: CASSPEHQPQHF.

The CDR3 reads CASSPTRDSANTGELFF. As DNA, the CDR3 is TGTGCCAGCAGTCCTACCCGGGACAGCGCGAACACCGGGGAGCTGTTTTTT. The chain links TRBV7-2 to TRBJ2-2, with 7 bases lining up with TRBD1. The CDR3 extends over 17 amino acids. V was pared by 6 bases and J by 0 bases, with 10 bases of the junction left unmatched. Looked up from germline, CDR1 is SGHTA and CDR2 is FQGNSA.

The J gene is TRBJ2-1, the V gene TRBV9, with D unclear. From germline, CDR1 is SGDLS and CDR2 YYNGEE. The CDR3 length is 12 residues. Trimming cost V 3 bases and J 8 bases, with 9 bases left between them. The CDR3 nucleotides are TGTGCCAGCAGCGCTAGATGGGATGAGCAGTTCTTC. Its protein is CASSARWDEQFF. The entire variable domain, with the rest obtained from reference TRBV9 and TRBJ2-1, is as follows: DSGVTQTPKHLITATGQRVTLRCSPRSGDLSVYWYQQSLDQGLQFLIQYYNGEERAKGNILERFSAQQFPDLHSELNLSSLELGDSALYFCASSARWDEQFFGPGTRLTVL.

This clone was observed a single time. The rearrangement joins TRBV19 to TRBJ2-1; TRBD2 might be the D (6 bases). This CDR3 is built from 16 residues. From germline, CDR1 is LNHDA and CDR2 SQIVND (reference sequence). Between the trimmed V and J ends, which lost 9 bases and 0 bases, there was a span of 18 bases. The CDR3 DNA is TGTGCCAGCCTACCGCGGGCGGGGAGCTCCTACAATGAGCAGTTCTTC. Its translation is CASLPRAGSSYNEQFF.

The chain combines TRBV2 with TRBJ2-7; 7 bases map to TRBD1. V lost 8 bases and J lost 6; bases outside the gene matches: 4. The CDR3 sequence is 11 residues long. CDR1 is SNHLY, CDR2 FYNNEI, per germline. The CDR3 DNA reads TGTGCCAGCGACAGGGAAACCGAGCAGTACTTC. Its protein product is CASDRETEQYF.

V gene TRBV7-8 combines with J gene TRBJ2-1; the match to TRBD1 covers 8 bases. J was trimmed by 5 bases and V by 3 bases; bases with no gene match: 9. This CDR3 is 16 amino acids long. The germline V gene has CDR1 SGHVS and CDR2 FQNEAQ. Here the CDR3 reads CASSFGTGQDHNEQFF. The CDR3 nucleotides are TGTGCCAGCAGCTTCGGTACGGGACAGGATCACAATGAGCAGTTCTTC. Supplemented by reference TRBV7-8 and TRBJ2-1, the full variable domain reads GAGVSQSPRYKVAKRGQDVALRCDPISGHVSLFWYQQALGQGPEFLTYFQNEAQLDKSGLPSDRFFAERPEGSVSTLKIQRTQQEDSAVYLCASSFGTGQDHNEQFFGPGTRLTVL.

This clone was observed a handful of times. The chain recombines TRBV4-1 with TRBJ2-7, with unresolved D. Deletions cut 2 bases from V and 7 bases from J, with 9 bases between. This CDR3 region has 12 residues. Germline V gene sequence: CDR1 MGHRA, CDR2 YSYEKL. This CDR3 reads CASSQNAWEQYF. CDR3 coding DNA: TGCGCCAGCAGCCAAAATGCGTGGGAGCAGTACTTC.

The chain has TRBV7-2 and TRBJ2-1; D perhaps matches TRBD1 (7 bases). CDR3 length equals 16 residues. Between the trimmed V and J ends, which lost 1 base and 10 bases, there was a span of 20 bases. Germline V gene sequence: CDR1 SGHTA, CDR2 FQGNSA. CDR3 amino acids: CASSLVFIGAGQEQFF. CDR3 coding DNA: TGTGCCAGCAGCTTAGTATTTATTGGGGCGGGACAGGAGCAGTTCTTC.